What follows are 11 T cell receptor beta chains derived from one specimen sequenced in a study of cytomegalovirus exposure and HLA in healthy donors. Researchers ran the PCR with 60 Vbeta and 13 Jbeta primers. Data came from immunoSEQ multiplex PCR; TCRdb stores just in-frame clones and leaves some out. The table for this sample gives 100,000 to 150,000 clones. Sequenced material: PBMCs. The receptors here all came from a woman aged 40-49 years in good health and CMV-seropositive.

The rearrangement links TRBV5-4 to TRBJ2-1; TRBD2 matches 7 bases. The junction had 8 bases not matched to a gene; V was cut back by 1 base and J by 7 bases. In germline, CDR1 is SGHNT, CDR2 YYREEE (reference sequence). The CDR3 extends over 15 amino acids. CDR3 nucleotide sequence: TGTGCCAGCAGCTTGCCCGGGAGGTTCTCGAATGAGCAGTTCTTC. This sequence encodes CASSLPGRFSNEQFF.

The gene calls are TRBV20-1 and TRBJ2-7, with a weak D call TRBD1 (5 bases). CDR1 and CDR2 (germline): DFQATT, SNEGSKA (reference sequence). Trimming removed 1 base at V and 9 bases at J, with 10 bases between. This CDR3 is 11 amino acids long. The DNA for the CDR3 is TGCAGTGCTAGAGTTCAGGGCTGGCAGTACTTC. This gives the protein CSARVQGWQYF.

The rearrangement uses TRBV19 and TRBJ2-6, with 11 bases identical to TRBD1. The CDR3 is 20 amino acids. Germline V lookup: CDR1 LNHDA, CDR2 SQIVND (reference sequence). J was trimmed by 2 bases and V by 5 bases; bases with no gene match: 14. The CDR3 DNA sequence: TGTGCCAGTAGTCCCCGGACAGGGGGCGATAGGGCGGCTGGGGCCAACGTCCTGACTTTC. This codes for CASSPRTGGDRAAGANVLTF.

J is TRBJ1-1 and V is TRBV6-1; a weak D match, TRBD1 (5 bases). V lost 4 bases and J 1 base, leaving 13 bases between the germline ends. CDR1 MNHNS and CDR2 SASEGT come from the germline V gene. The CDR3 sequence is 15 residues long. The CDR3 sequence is CASSAYTTGNTEAFF. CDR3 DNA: TGTGCCAGCAGTGCGTACACAACAGGGAACACTGAAGCTTTCTTT.

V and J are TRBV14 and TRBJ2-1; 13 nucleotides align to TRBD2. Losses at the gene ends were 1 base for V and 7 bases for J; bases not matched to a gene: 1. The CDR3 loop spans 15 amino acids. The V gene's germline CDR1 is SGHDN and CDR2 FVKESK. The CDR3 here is CASSQGGLAGNEQFF. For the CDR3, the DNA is TGTGCCAGCAGCCAAGGGGGACTAGCGGGGAATGAGCAGTTCTTC.

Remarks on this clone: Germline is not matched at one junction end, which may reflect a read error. CDR3 residues: CASSLAQQTEQYF. CDR3 sequence (DNA): TGTGCTAGCAGCTTAGCGCAACAGACCGAGCAGTACTTC. This chain joins TRBV7-7 and TRBJ2-7; D perhaps matches TRBD2 (5 bases). CDR1 SSHAT and CDR2 FNYEAQ come from the germline V gene (reference sequence). This CDR3 comprises 13 residues.

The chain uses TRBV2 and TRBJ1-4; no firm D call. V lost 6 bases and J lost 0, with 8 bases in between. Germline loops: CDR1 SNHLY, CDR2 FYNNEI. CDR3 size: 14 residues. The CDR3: CASRVSATNEKLFF. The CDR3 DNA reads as TGTGCCAGCAGGGTGAGCGCAACTAATGAAAAACTGTTTTTT.

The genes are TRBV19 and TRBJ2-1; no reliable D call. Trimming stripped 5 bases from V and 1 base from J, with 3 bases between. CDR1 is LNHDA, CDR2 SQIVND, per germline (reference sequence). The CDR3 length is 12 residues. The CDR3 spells CASSRSYNEQFF. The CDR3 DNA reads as TGTGCCAGTAGTCGGTCCTACAATGAGCAGTTCTTC.

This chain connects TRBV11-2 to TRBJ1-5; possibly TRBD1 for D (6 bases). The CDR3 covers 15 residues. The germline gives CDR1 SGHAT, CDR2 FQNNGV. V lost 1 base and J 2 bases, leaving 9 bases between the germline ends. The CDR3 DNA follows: TGTGCCAGCAGCTTAGCAGGGGAAGGCAATCAGCCCCAGCATTTT. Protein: CASSLAGEGNQPQHF.

The CDR3 reads CASSMTGSGANVLTF. The DNA for the CDR3 is TGCGCCAGCAGCATGACAGGGTCTGGGGCCAACGTCCTGACTTTC. This chain uses TRBV5-1 with TRBJ2-6; 7 positions match TRBD1. There are 15 residues in the CDR3. CDR1 and CDR2 (germline): SGHRS, YFSETQ. With 4 bases clipped from V and 1 base from J, the junction kept 2 bases outside the gene matches.

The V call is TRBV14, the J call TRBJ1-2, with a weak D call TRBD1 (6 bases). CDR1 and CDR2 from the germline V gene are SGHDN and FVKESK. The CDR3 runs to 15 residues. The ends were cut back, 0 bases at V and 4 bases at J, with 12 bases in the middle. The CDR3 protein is CASSQDLGQPYGYTF. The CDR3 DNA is TGTGCCAGCAGCCAAGATCTCGGACAGCCCTATGGCTACACCTTC.